The T cell receptor (beta chain) described here comes from a study of PD-1 blockade in classical Hodgkin lymphoma. Study-level findings and limits: CD4+ TCR diversity rose significantly by C4D1, and CD8+ TCR diversity did not. Lower baseline TCR diversity was reported for newly diagnosed patients than for healthy donors. Patients were excluded if nivolumab began under 1 year after ASCT (the autologous transplant). Baseline diversity was lower in partial responders and progressors than complete responders.

CDR3 length equals 13 residues. The germline V gene has CDR1 ENHRY and CDR2 SYGVKD. J was trimmed by 1 base and V by 6 bases; bases with no gene match: 0. All patients experienced relapse after autologous stem cell transplantation, and brentuximab vedotin exposure was variable. By magnetic negative selection, CD8+ T cells were isolated from the thawed PBMCs. On this clone itself: What it recognizes is unknown.

Method: immunoSEQ multiplex PCR; TCRdb's copy keeps in-frame clones and lacks some. The sample shows about 13,000 clones, roughly 80% of them seen only once. The chain has TRBV10-3 and TRBJ1-1; 9 bases are shared with TRBD1. Sequences were derived from CD8+ T cells from blood, sampled at baseline. The origin of this receptor is a human donor with classical Hodgkin lymphoma. The CDR3 DNA reads as TGTGCCATCAGGACAGGGGGGAACACTGAAGCTTTCTTT. Translating it yields CAIRTGGNTEAFF.